This TCR beta chain emerged from a study of T cell responses to AZD1222 COVID-19 vaccine (dated by TCRdb to the early 2020s). Looking at the study overall: AZD1222 recipients whose second dose came at about 4 weeks and those whose second dose came at about 12 weeks were combined into one group, since spike-specific TCR depth and breadth did not differ between the two schedules. A total of approximately 240 trial participants underwent TCR sequencing, of whom 200 to 220 had received two doses of AZD1222 and roughly 26 had received two doses of the MenACWY control vaccine. Trial participants were enrolled by age into 18-55, 56-69 and 70-plus year subgroups, with approximately 160, 26 and 62 TCR-sequenced participants respectively.

With respect to this clone: It has no known antigen specificity. No per-base quality is available; no much larger clone lies one base away.

In the paper's terms, the time point label means: baseline before first vaccination. Vaccinee samples came from UK trials COV001 and COV002, including a single-blind randomized controlled phase 2/3 trial of AZD1222 (ChAdOx1 nCoV-19) in healthy adults. Trial participant PBMC samples were collected at day 0 and day 28 after the second dose for TCRbeta chain sequencing. Study-wide conclusions, independent of this receptor: The 56-69-year group was small, and its depth increase did not reach significance, likely because of low power. CD4 TCRs associated with the vaccine covered the entire spike protein, and the dominant responses were in regions 160-218 and 743-854. Because no day 14 peak-response samples were available, the repertoires could be characterized only after the peak T cell response. After two AZD1222 doses, both the breadth and the depth of spike-specific TCRs were significantly higher than at day 0 and than in MenACWY recipients. Participants were mostly white British, with more females than males. The authors suggested clonal diversity may have been underestimated. Only a handful of AZD1222 recipients were SARS-CoV-2 seropositive at baseline, limiting conclusions about previously exposed vaccinees. Nearly half of unique spike-specific TCRs reportedly recognized epitopes outside regions mutated in the B.1.351 and B.1.1.7 variants.

The CDR3 regions of human TCRbeta chains were subjected to immunosequencing. The original methods were these. TCRs in the repertoires were matched against a reference library of SARS-CoV-2-specific TCRs that had been generated with the MIRA antigen-specificity platform. Breadth was defined as the fraction of unique TCRs that were SARS-CoV-2-associated, and depth was defined as the fraction of total T cells that were SARS-CoV-2-associated. Using the MIRA data, every spike-specific TCR was mapped to the spike region that the TCR reacted to and assigned to either a CD4 or a CD8 class. Log10-transformed breadth and depth values were compared by one-way ANOVA with Sidak's multiple comparisons tests. As stored in TCRdb, this immuneACCESS dataset retains in-frame rearrangements with V and J assigned. A fraction of the clones does not appear; measured against another copy, unresolved V genes explain less than half of the discrepancy, and the remainder lacks a known reason. That table is the source of V, J and clone size, and D and trimming were worked out from the DNA. This sample holds some 170,000 clones; approximately 90% were observed only once. The ten biggest clones cover 2.6% of the sample.

The sequence was collected from an adult in good health. Sequenced material: peripheral blood, taken on day 0 of AZD1222 vaccination.

The DNA sequence reads TGTGCCAGCTCACCGAGGACTGCCAGCAATGAGCAGTTCTTC. This gives the protein CASSPRTASNEQFF. The chain links TRBV18 with TRBJ2-1; the D gene is perhaps TRBD2, from 5 matching bases. Per the germline V gene, KGHSH is the CDR1 and LQKENI is the CDR2. The CDR3 goes from the cysteine to the phenylalanine over 14 residues. Only the CDR3 DNA is retained, 42 bases long and in frame from the first base. Trimming removed 3 bases from V and 6 bases from J, leaving 12 bases between the germline ends.